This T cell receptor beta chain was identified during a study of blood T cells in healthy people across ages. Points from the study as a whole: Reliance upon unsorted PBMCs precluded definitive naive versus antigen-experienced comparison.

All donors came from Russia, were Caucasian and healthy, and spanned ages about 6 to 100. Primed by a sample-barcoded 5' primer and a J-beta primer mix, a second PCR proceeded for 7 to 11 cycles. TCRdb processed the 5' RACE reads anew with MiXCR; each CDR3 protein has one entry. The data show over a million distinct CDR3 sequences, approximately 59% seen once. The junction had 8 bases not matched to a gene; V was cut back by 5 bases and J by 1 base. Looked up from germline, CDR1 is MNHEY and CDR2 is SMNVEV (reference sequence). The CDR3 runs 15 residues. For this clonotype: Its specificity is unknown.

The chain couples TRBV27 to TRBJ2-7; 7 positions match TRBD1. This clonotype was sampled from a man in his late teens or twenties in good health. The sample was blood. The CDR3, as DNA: TGTGCCAGCAGTCCCCGGACAGGTTTTTCCTACGAGCAGTACTTC. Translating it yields CASSPRTGFSYEQYF.